This entry describes one TCR beta chain. Germline CDR1 is MNHEY and CDR2 is SVGAGI. V lost 5 bases, J lost 5 bases, and 10 bases stayed unmatched. This CDR3 has 15 amino acids. The sample originates from a study of shared clonotypes between healthy human individuals. Here immunoSEQ multiplex PCR was the method, and the copy in TCRdb shows in-frame clones only, minus some. The top ten hold about 0.13% of the sample, which has 2 million to 2.5 million clones, 90% to 96% seen once. The sequenced sample was naive CD4+ T cells sorted from blood. Regarding subset: CD45RA+ positively selected. This clonotype was sampled from a man between 18 and 35 years old in good health. The chain combines TRBV6-5 with TRBJ1-1; TRBD1 agrees at 8 bases. CDR3 region: CASSQGARIGTEAFF. CDR3 bases: TGTGCCAGCAGTCAGGGGGCAAGGATTGGTACTGAAGCTTTCTTT.